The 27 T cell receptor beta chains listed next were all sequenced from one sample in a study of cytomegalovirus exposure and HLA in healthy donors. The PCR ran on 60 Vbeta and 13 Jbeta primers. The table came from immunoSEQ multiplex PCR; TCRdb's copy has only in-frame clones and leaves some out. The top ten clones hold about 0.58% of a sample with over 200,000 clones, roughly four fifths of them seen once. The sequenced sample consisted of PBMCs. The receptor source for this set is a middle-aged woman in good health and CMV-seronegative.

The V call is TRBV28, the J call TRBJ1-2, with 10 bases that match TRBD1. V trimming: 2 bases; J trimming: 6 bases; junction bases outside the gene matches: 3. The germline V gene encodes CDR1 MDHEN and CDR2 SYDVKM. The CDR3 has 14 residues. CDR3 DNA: TGTGCCAGCAGTTTAATAGGGACAGGGGATGGCTACACCTTC. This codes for CASSLIGTGDGYTF.

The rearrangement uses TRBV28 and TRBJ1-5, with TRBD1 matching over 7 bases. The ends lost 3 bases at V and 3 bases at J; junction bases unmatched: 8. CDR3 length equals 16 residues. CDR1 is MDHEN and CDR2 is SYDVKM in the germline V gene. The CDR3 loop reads CASSFPPGGVNQPQHF. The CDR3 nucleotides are TGTGCCAGCAGTTTTCCCCCAGGGGGAGTCAATCAGCCCCAGCATTTT. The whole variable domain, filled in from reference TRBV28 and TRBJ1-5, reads DVKVTQSSRYLVKRTGEKVFLECVQDMDHENMFWYRQDPGLGLRLIYFSYDVKMKEKGDIPEGYSVSREKKERFSLILESASTNQTSMYLCASSFPPGGVNQPQHFGDGTRLSIL.

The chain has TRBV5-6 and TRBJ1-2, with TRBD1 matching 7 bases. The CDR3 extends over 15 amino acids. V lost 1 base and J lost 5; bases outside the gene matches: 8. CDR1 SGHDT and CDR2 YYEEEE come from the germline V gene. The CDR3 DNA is TGTGCCAGCAGCTTGCGACTGAGGGACAGTTATGGCTACACCTTC. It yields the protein CASSLRLRDSYGYTF.

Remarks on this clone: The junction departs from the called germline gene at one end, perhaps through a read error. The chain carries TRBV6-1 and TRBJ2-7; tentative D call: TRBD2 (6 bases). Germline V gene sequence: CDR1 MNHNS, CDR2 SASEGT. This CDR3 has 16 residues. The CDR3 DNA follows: TGTGCCAGCAGTGAAGCGGGCAGGAGGGCCTCCCACGAGCAGTACTTC. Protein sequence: CASSEAGRRASHEQYF.

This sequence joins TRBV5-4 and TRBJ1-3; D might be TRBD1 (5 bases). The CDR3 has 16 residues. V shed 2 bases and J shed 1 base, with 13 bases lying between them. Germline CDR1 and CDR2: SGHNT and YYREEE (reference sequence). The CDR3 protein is CASSFSTGGSGNTIYF. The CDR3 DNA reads TGTGCCAGCAGCTTCTCTACGGGGGGGTCTGGAAACACCATATATTTT.

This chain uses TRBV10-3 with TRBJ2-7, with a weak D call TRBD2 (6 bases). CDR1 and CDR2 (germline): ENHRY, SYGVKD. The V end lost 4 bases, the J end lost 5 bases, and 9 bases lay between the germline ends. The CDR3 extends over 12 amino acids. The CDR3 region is CAISGSSDEQYF. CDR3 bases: TGTGCCATCAGTGGGTCTAGCGACGAGCAGTACTTC.

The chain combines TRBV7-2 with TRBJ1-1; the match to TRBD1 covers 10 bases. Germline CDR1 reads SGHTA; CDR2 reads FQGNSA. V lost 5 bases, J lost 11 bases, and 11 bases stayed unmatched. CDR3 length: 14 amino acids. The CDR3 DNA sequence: TGTGCCAGCAGCCCAGACAGGGGGCTCGAGGTGGCTTTCTTT. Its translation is CASSPDRGLEVAFF.

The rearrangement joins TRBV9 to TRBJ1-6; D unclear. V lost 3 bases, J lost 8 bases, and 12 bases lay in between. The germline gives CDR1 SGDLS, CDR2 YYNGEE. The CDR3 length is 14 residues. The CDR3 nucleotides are TGTGCCAGCAGCGGACAAGGAGGTTATTCACCCCTCCACTTT. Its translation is CASSGQGGYSPLHF. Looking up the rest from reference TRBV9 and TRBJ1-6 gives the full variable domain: DSGVTQTPKHLITATGQRVTLRCSPRSGDLSVYWYQQSLDQGLQFLIQYYNGEERAKGNILERFSAQQFPDLHSELNLSSLELGDSALYFCASSGQGGYSPLHFGNGTRLTVT.

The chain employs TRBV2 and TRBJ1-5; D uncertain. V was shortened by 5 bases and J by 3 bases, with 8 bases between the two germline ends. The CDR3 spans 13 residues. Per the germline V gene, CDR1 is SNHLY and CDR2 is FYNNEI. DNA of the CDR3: TGTGCCAGCAGTACCAGGCTCAATCAGCCCCAGCATTTT. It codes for CASSTRLNQPQHF.

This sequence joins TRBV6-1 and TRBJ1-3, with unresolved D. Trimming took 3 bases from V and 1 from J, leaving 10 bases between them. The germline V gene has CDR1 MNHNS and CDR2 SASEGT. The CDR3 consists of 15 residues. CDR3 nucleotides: TGTGCCAGCAGTGAGTTGTCAGGATCTGGAAACACCATATATTTT. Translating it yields CASSELSGSGNTIYF.

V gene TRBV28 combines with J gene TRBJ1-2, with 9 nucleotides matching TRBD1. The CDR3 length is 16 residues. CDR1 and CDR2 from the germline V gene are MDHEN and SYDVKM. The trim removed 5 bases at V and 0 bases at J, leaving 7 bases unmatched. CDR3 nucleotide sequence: TGTGCCAGCAGTGAACAGGGGGCGCTAACTAACTATGGCTACACCTTC. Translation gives CASSEQGALTNYGYTF.

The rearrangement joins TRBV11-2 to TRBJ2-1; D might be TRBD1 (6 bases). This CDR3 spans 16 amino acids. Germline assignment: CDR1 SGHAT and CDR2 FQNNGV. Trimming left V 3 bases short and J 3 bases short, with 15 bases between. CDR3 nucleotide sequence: TGTGCCAGCAGCTTTCTAGGGCAGGGGTACTACAATGAGCAGTTCTTC. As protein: CASSFLGQGYYNEQFF.

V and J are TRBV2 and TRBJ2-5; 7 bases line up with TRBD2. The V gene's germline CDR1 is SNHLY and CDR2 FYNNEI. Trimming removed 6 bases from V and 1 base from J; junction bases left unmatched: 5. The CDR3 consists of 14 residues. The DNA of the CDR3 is TGTGCCAGCAGGCTTAGCGGGCCCCAAGAGACCCAGTACTTC. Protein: CASRLSGPQETQYF.

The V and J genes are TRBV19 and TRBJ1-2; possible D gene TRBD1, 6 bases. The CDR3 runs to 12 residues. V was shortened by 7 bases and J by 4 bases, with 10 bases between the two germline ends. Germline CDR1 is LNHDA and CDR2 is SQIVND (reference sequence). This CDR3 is CASTPGAYGYTF. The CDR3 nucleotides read TGTGCCAGTACCCCAGGGGCCTATGGCTACACCTTC.

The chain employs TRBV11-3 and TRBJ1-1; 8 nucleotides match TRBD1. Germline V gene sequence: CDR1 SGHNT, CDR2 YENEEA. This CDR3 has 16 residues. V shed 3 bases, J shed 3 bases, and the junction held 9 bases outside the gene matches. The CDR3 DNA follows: TGTGCCAGCAGCTTTGAGTCGTCGACAGGGGACACTGAAGCTTTCTTT. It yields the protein CASSFESSTGDTEAFF.

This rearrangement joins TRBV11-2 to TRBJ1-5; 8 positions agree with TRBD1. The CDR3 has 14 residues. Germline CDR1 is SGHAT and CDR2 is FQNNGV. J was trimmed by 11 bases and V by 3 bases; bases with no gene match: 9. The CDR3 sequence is CASSLGQDYMAQHF. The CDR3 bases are TGTGCCAGCAGCTTGGGACAGGACTATATGGCCCAGCATTTT.

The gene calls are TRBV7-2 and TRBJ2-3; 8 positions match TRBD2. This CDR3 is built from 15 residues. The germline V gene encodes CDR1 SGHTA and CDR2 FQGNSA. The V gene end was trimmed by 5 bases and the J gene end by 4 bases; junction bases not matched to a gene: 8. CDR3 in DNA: TGTGCCAGCAGCGAACCCGGACTAGCCCCAGATACGCAGTATTTT. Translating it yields CASSEPGLAPDTQYF. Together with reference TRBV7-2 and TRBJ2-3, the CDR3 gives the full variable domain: GAGVSQSPSNKVTEKGKDVELRCDPISGHTALYWYRQSLGQGLEFLIYFQGNSAPDKSGLPSDRFSAERTGGSVSTLTIQRTQQEDSAVYLCASSEPGLAPDTQYFGPGTRLTVL.

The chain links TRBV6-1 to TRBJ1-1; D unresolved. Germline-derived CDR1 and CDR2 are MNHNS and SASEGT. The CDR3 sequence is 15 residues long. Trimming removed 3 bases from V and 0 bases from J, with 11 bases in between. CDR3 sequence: CASSDSTVMNTEAFF. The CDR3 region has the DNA TGTGCCAGCAGTGATTCCACAGTGATGAACACTGAAGCTTTCTTT.

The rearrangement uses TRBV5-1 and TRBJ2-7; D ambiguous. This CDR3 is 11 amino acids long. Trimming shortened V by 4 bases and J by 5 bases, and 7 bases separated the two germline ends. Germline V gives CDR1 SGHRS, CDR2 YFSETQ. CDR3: CASSNLNEQYF. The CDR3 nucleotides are TGCGCCAGCAGCAACCTAAACGAGCAGTACTTC. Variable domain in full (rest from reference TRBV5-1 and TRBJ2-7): KAGVTQTPRYLIKTRGQQVTLSCSPISGHRSVSWYQQTPGQGLQFLFEYFSETQRNKGNFPGRFSGRQFSNSRSEMNVSTLELGDSALYLCASSNLNEQYFGPGTRLTVT.

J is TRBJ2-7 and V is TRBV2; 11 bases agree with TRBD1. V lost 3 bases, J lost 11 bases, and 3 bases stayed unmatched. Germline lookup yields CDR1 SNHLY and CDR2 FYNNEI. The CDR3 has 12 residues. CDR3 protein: CASSDRDRGKYF. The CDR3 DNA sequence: TGTGCCAGCAGTGACCGGGACAGGGGGAAGTACTTC.

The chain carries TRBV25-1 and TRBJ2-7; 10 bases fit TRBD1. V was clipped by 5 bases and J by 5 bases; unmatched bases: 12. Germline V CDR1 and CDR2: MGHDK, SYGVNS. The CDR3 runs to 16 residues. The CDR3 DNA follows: TGTGCCAGCAGTACCATGCAGGACAGGGGGATCCACGAGCAGTACTTC. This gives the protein CASSTMQDRGIHEQYF.

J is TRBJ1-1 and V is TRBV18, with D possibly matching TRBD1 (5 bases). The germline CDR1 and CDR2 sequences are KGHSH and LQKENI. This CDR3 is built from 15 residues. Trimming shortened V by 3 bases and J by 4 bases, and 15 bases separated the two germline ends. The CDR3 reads CASSPDIWGVTEAFF. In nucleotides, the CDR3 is TGTGCCAGCTCACCGGACATCTGGGGCGTCACTGAAGCTTTCTTT.

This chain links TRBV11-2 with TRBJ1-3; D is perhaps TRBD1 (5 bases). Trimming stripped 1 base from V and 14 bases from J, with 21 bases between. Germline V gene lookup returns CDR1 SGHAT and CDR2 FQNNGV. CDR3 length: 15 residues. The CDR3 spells CASSLVGGVDPALYF. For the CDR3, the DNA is TGTGCCAGCAGCTTAGTCGGGGGGGTCGACCCGGCCTTATATTTT.

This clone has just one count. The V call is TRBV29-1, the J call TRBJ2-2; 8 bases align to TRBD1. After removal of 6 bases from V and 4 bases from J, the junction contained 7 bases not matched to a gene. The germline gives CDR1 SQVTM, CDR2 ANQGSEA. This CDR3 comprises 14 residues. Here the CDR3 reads CSVPYRGATGELFF. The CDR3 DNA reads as TGCAGCGTACCTTACAGGGGGGCCACCGGGGAGCTGTTTTTT.

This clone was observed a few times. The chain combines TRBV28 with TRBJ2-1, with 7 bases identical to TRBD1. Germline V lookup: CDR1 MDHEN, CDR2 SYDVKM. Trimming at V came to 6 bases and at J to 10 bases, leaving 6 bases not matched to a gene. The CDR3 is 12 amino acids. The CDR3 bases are TGTGCCAGCAGGATCCTAGGGGGCGAGCAGTTCTTC. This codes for CASRILGGEQFF.

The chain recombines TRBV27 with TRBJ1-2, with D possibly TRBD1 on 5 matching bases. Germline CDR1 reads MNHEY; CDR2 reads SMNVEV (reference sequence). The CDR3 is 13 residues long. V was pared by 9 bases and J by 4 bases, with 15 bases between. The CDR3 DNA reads TGTGCCAGTAAGGAAGGGAGGGGCTATGGCTACACCTTC. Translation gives CASKEGRGYGYTF.

The CDR3 nucleotides read TGTGCCAGCACCTCGCAAGGGGGGACCCAGTACTTC. Its protein is CASTSQGGTQYF. This chain joins TRBV6-5 and TRBJ2-5, with D maybe TRBD1 (6 bases). V lost 7 bases and J lost 7, with 13 bases in between. CDR3 length: 12 amino acids. The germline gives CDR1 MNHEY, CDR2 SVGAGI.